The present T cell receptor beta chain was sequenced within a study of PD-1 blockade in classical Hodgkin lymphoma. Study-wide results and limits: Before treatment, TCR diversity in newly diagnosed patients was reportedly lower than in healthy donors. Whatever underlies the repertoire differences (possibly disease activity or prior therapy) remains undefined.

Worth noting for this clone: Its target is unknown.

Repertoires were generated with immunoSEQ multiplex PCR, while TCRdb's copy carries only in-frame clones and drops some. The table records approximately 30,000 clones, 80% to 95% of them present only once. Time point here: newly diagnosed, previously untreated cHL patient sample. A comparison was provided by newly diagnosed, untreated classical Hodgkin lymphoma PBMCs. Germline V gene data show CDR1 as KGHSH and CDR2 as LQKENI. Trimming took 6 bases from V and 2 from J, leaving 11 bases between them. The CDR3 length is 13 residues. The specimen was peripheral blood mononuclear cells (PBMCs). The chain recombines TRBV18 with TRBJ2-7; D gene unclear. This sequence was found in a human donor with classical Hodgkin lymphoma. This CDR3 is CASSTSGTYEQYF. CDR3 nucleotide sequence: TGTGCCAGCTCTACGTCTGGGACCTACGAGCAGTACTTC.